What follows are 31 T cell receptor beta chains derived from one specimen sequenced in a study of cytomegalovirus exposure and HLA in healthy donors. The method was immunoSEQ multiplex PCR; TCRdb's version includes in-frame clones alone and lacks a portion of them. The table records 160,000 or so clones, more than 75% of them present only once. The sequenced material came from PBMCs. The receptors derive from a man younger than 35 in good health and CMV-seronegative.

This clone was seen only once. The chain uses TRBV27 and TRBJ2-1; 9 bases agree with TRBD1. Germline V lookup: CDR1 MNHEY, CDR2 SMNVEV (reference sequence). CDR3 length equals 14 residues. J lost 4 bases, V lost 8 bases, and 6 bases had no gene match. This CDR3 is CASSRGTGYNEQFF. The CDR3 DNA reads as TGTGCCAGCTCAAGGGGGACAGGGTACAATGAGCAGTTCTTC.

The J gene is TRBJ2-1, the V gene TRBV10-3, with 10 nucleotides matching TRBD2. The CDR3 loop spans 14 amino acids. V lost 2 bases, J lost 10 bases, and 5 bases stayed unmatched. The germline gives CDR1 ENHRY, CDR2 SYGVKD. CDR3 loop: CAISEAQAGGEQFF. The CDR3 DNA sequence: TGTGCCATCAGTGAGGCGCAAGCGGGAGGGGAGCAGTTCTTC.

V usage is TRBV4-1 and J usage is TRBJ2-1; the D gene is possibly TRBD2 (7 bases). V lost 4 bases, J lost 5 bases, and 18 bases lay in between. The CDR3 is 16 residues long. Per the germline V gene, CDR1 is MGHRA and CDR2 is YSYEKL. Here the CDR3 DNA reads TGCGCCAGCAGCCCACCAGGCGCGGGGGCCAACAATGAGCAGTTCTTC. This translates into CASSPPGAGANNEQFF.

The chain links TRBV25-1 to TRBJ2-7; 9 positions agree with TRBD1. CDR3 size: 16 residues. The V gene end was trimmed by 3 bases and the J gene end by 5 bases; junction bases not matched to a gene: 11. Germline CDR1 reads MGHDK; CDR2 reads SYGVNS. The CDR3 DNA reads TGTGCCAGCAGTGAGGTCGGACAGGGGTATAGTGACGAGCAGTACTTC. It is translated as CASSEVGQGYSDEQYF.

The J gene is TRBJ2-3, the V gene TRBV6-1; 8 bases agree with TRBD2. This CDR3 has 15 residues. Germline-derived CDR1 and CDR2 are MNHNS and SASEGT. The V gene end was trimmed by 4 bases and the J gene end by 5 bases; junction bases not matched to a gene: 8. The CDR3 loop reads CASSVGGLVGDTQYF. The CDR3 DNA sequence: TGTGCCAGCAGTGTGGGGGGACTAGTCGGAGATACGCAGTATTTT.

The chain has TRBV27 and TRBJ1-1; 8 positions match TRBD1. Germline values: CDR1 MNHEY, CDR2 SMNVEV (reference sequence). The length of the CDR3 is 15 residues. J was trimmed by 6 bases and V by 0 bases; bases with no gene match: 6. Here the CDR3 DNA reads TGTGCCAGCAGTTTATCTGGACAGGGAGCAGCTGAAGCTTTCTTT. It translates to CASSLSGQGAAEAFF.

V is TRBV2 and J is TRBJ1-5; TRBD1 might be the D (5 bases). CDR3 size: 17 residues. V lost 2 bases, J lost 4 bases, and 18 bases lay in between. Germline lookup yields CDR1 SNHLY and CDR2 FYNNEI. CDR3 coding DNA: TGTGCCAGCAGTGAACCATCCCATGGGGGGGGGAATCAGCCCCAGCATTTT. Translating it yields CASSEPSHGGGNQPQHF.

The J gene is TRBJ1-1, the V gene TRBV4-2, with 7 bases that match TRBD1. Germline CDR1 reads LGHNA; CDR2 reads YNFKEQ. The CDR3 has 15 residues. V shed 4 bases, J shed 2 bases, and the junction held 7 bases outside the gene matches. The CDR3 here is CASSLGRGENTEAFF. The CDR3 DNA follows: TGTGCCAGCAGCCTTGGCAGGGGGGAAAACACTGAAGCTTTCTTT.

The rearrangement uses TRBV5-1 and TRBJ1-2, with a weak D call TRBD1 (5 bases). The CDR3 is 14 residues long. The V gene's germline CDR1 is SGHRS and CDR2 YFSETQ. V was pared by 0 bases and J by 2 bases, with 8 bases between. The CDR3 is CASSLVSGNYGYTF. The CDR3 DNA is TGCGCCAGCAGCTTGGTTTCAGGGAACTATGGCTACACCTTC.

This chain joins TRBV2 and TRBJ2-7, with TRBD1 matching over 9 bases. CDR3 size: 15 residues. The trim removed 2 bases at V and 2 bases at J, leaving 4 bases unmatched. Germline assignment: CDR1 SNHLY and CDR2 FYNNEI. The CDR3 loop reads CASSEFRTGAYEQYV. DNA of the CDR3: TGTGCCAGCAGTGAATTCAGGACAGGGGCCTACGAGCAGTACGTC.

Turning to this clone: This same CDR3 is encoded by further DNA sequences in the sample. The genes are TRBV28 and TRBJ1-1, with D tentatively TRBD1 (6 bases). The ends were cut back, 5 bases at V and 1 base at J, with 8 bases in the middle. Germline values: CDR1 MDHEN, CDR2 SYDVKM. The CDR3 has 13 amino acids. The DNA of the CDR3 is TGTGCCAGCAGTCTGACAGGGAACACTGAAGCTTTCTTT. Residues: CASSLTGNTEAFF.

The V gene is TRBV27, the J gene TRBJ1-1; TRBD1 aligns across 10 bases. This CDR3 has 17 residues. V shed 6 bases, J shed 1 base, and the junction held 11 bases outside the gene matches. CDR1 and CDR2 (germline): MNHEY, SMNVEV (reference sequence). This chain's CDR3 is CASSRTTGGEKNTEAFF. In nucleotides, the CDR3 is TGTGCCAGCAGCCGTACGACAGGGGGCGAAAAGAACACTGAAGCTTTCTTT.

This clone was counted only a few times. The rearrangement joins TRBV6-5 to TRBJ2-1, with D possibly TRBD2 on 5 matching bases. CDR3 length equals 15 residues. Germline assignment: CDR1 MNHEY and CDR2 SVGAGI. V lost 0 bases and J 6 bases, leaving 12 bases between the germline ends. The CDR3 coding sequence is TGTGCCAGCAGTTACTCGACGGGGTTCGCCAATGAGCAGTTCTTC. This sequence encodes CASSYSTGFANEQFF.

The rearrangement uses TRBV4-1 and TRBJ1-2; 9 positions match TRBD1. V gave up 6 bases and J gave up 4 bases; unmatched junction bases: 6. The germline V gene encodes CDR1 MGHRA and CDR2 YSYEKL. This CDR3 is 14 amino acids long. The CDR3 DNA reads TGCGCCAGCAGTCAGACGACAGGGGGCTATGGCTACACCTTC. Amino acids: CASSQTTGGYGYTF.

The chain employs TRBV2 and TRBJ2-6, with D maybe TRBD1 (5 bases). The germline gives CDR1 SNHLY, CDR2 FYNNEI. This CDR3 has 17 amino acids. V lost 6 bases and J 2 bases, leaving 17 bases between the germline ends. The CDR3 region is CASRISTGSTGANVLTF. The DNA for the CDR3 is TGTGCCAGCAGGATCAGTACAGGATCCACTGGGGCCAACGTCCTGACTTTC.

The chain is built from TRBV20-1 and TRBJ1-1; D remains ambiguous. V lost 0 bases to trimming and J lost 8 bases, with 7 bases between them. Germline CDR1 and CDR2: DFQATT and SNEGSKA (reference sequence). The CDR3 runs to 11 residues. The CDR3 region is CSARDRREAFF. CDR3 nucleotides: TGCAGTGCTAGAGATAGGAGGGAAGCTTTCTTT.

V gene TRBV2 combines with J gene TRBJ2-2; 13 positions match TRBD2. Germline CDR1 is SNHLY and CDR2 is FYNNEI. After removal of 5 bases from V and 5 bases from J, the junction contained 5 bases not matched to a gene. This CDR3 contains 16 residues. The DNA of the CDR3 is TGTGCCAGCAGTCTACTGACTAGCGGGAGGACCGGGGAGCTGTTTTTT. It translates to CASSLLTSGRTGELFF.

The chain combines TRBV2 with TRBJ1-4; 8 bases align to TRBD1. The CDR3 is 15 residues long. V lost 5 bases to trimming and J lost 3 bases; unmatched junction nucleotides: 5. CDR1 and CDR2 (germline): SNHLY, FYNNEI. The CDR3 sequence: CASSPRTGPNEKLFF. CDR3 bases: TGTGCCAGCAGTCCCCGGACAGGGCCTAATGAAAAACTGTTTTTT. The whole variable domain, filled in from reference TRBV2 and TRBJ1-4, reads EPEVTQTPSHQVTQMGQEVILRCVPISNHLYFYWYRQILGQKVEFLVSFYNNEISEKSEIFDDQFSVERPDGSNFTLKIRSTKLEDSAMYFCASSPRTGPNEKLFFGSGTQLSVL.

The chain employs TRBV9 and TRBJ2-2; D gene unclear. V lost 4 bases and J lost 4, with 11 bases in between. The CDR3 extends over 14 amino acids. Germline CDR1 and CDR2: SGDLS and YYNGEE. CDR3 in DNA: TGTGCCAGCAGCCCTAGAATGAGCACCGGGGAGCTGTTTTTT. Translating gives CASSPRMSTGELFF.

V is TRBV27 and J is TRBJ2-7; 10 nucleotides align to TRBD2. In germline, CDR1 is MNHEY, CDR2 SMNVEV (reference sequence). Trimming removed 6 bases from V and 3 bases from J; junction bases left unmatched: 8. This CDR3 has 15 residues. This chain's CDR3 is CASRGLAAPYYEQYF. The CDR3, as DNA: TGTGCCAGCAGAGGACTAGCGGCGCCATACTACGAGCAGTACTTC.

CDR3 bases: TGTGCCAGCAGCTTTAGTGTCAGGCGAGCTAACTATGGCTACACCTTC. This codes for CASSFSVRRANYGYTF. This chain connects TRBV7-2 to TRBJ1-2, with D uncertain. CDR1 SGHTA and CDR2 FQGNSA come from the germline V gene. V was pared by 3 bases and J by 0 bases, with 14 bases between. The CDR3 is 16 residues long.

This clone came up once. The chain joins TRBV4-1 to TRBJ1-2, with a weak D call TRBD1 (6 bases). V shed 2 bases and J shed 7 bases, with 14 bases lying between them. The CDR3 has 14 amino acids. Germline V gives CDR1 MGHRA, CDR2 YSYEKL. The CDR3 loop is CASSQPGTKGGYTF. The CDR3 DNA reads as TGCGCCAGCAGCCAACCCGGGACAAAAGGTGGCTACACCTTC.

The J gene is TRBJ1-1, the V gene TRBV7-8; the D gene is possibly TRBD1 (5 bases). Germline assignment: CDR1 SGHVS and CDR2 FQNEAQ. CDR3 size: 13 residues. Trimming cost V 1 base and J 11 bases, with 14 bases left between them. The CDR3 coding sequence is TGTGCCAGCAGCTTAGGTGGCAGGGAAAAGGCTTTCTTT. Residues: CASSLGGREKAFF.

The gene calls are TRBV25-1 and TRBJ1-4, with 12 bases lining up with TRBD1. The CDR3 has 17 amino acids. V lost 5 bases and J lost 7; bases outside the gene matches: 11. From germline, CDR1 is MGHDK and CDR2 SYGVNS. CDR3 sequence (DNA): TGTGCCAGCAGTACCGGGACAGGGGGCCAGTTGGGTGAAAAACTGTTTTTT. Translated, it gives CASSTGTGGQLGEKLFF.

This clone has a single count. This rearrangement joins TRBV11-2 to TRBJ1-2, with 7 bases matching TRBD1. The germline CDR1 and CDR2 sequences are SGHAT and FQNNGV. Trimming cost V 0 bases and J 6 bases; bases outside gene matches: 10. The CDR3 contains 16 residues. CDR3 loop: CASSLDLVGGQNGYTF. The CDR3 DNA reads as TGTGCCAGCAGCTTAGATTTGGTGGGGGGACAGAATGGCTACACCTTC.

This chain links TRBV18 with TRBJ2-5; TRBD1 aligns across 9 bases. Germline V gene lookup returns CDR1 KGHSH and CDR2 LQKENI. The V segment lost 0 bases and the J segment 4 bases; nucleotides outside the gene matches: 3. The CDR3 spans 15 residues. The CDR3 is CASSPPGQGGETQYF. CDR3 in DNA: TGTGCCAGCTCACCACCGGGACAGGGCGGAGAGACCCAGTACTTC. The whole variable domain, remainder taken from reference TRBV18 and TRBJ2-5, is NAGVMQNPRHLVRRRGQEARLRCSPMKGHSHVYWYRQLPEEGLKFMVYLQKENIIDESGMPKERFSAEFPKEGPSILRIQQVVRGDSAAYFCASSPPGQGGETQYFGPGTRLLVL.

The CDR3 DNA follows: TGCGCCAGCAGCCCGGGACAGGGGCCGGAGACCCAGTACTTC. It specifies CASSPGQGPETQYF. The rearrangement links TRBV5-1 to TRBJ2-5; 10 bases are a match to TRBD1. The V segment lost 4 bases and the J segment 5 bases; nucleotides outside the gene matches: 5. The CDR3 consists of 14 residues. Germline V gene lookup returns CDR1 SGHRS and CDR2 YFSETQ.

In this sample, this clone turned up once. The genes are TRBV5-5 and TRBJ2-7, with D possibly matching TRBD2 (6 bases). The germline V gene has CDR1 SGHKS and CDR2 YYEKEE (reference sequence). Between the trimmed V and J ends, which lost 2 bases and 3 bases, there was a span of 15 bases. This CDR3 region has 15 residues. The CDR3 DNA reads TGTGCCAGCAGCTTAATCGCTCGGGAGCTCTACGAGCAGTACGTC. Translated: CASSLIARELYEQYV.

J is TRBJ1-4 and V is TRBV6-5; 7 nucleotides match TRBD1. This CDR3 has 16 amino acids. The germline gives CDR1 MNHEY, CDR2 SVGAGI. The junction had 4 bases not matched to a gene; V was cut back by 0 bases and J by 3 bases. The DNA of the CDR3 is TGTGCCAGCAGTTACTCCCCGACAGGGCCTAATGAAAAACTGTTTTTT. As protein: CASSYSPTGPNEKLFF.

J is TRBJ1-5 and V is TRBV5-1; maybe TRBD1 (5 bases). The CDR3 loop spans 15 amino acids. V lost 0 bases to trimming and J lost 0 bases, with 7 bases between them. Per the germline V gene, CDR1 is SGHRS and CDR2 is YFSETQ. In nucleotides, the CDR3 is TGCGCCAGCAGCTTGGGACAGAATAGCAATCAGCCCCAGCATTTT. It yields the protein CASSLGQNSNQPQHF.

The rearrangement joins TRBV7-6 to TRBJ1-3; D perhaps matches TRBD1 (5 bases). This CDR3 is built from 16 residues. The germline gives CDR1 SGHVS, CDR2 FNYEAQ. Trimming left V 8 bases short and J 0 bases short, with 17 bases between. DNA of the CDR3: TGTGCCAGCGGGACTGTTCCGTGGAGCTCTGGAAACACCATATATTTT. This sequence encodes CASGTVPWSSGNTIYF. Full variable domain (missing parts from reference TRBV7-6 and TRBJ1-3): GAGVSQSPRYKVTKRGQDVALRCDPISGHVSLYWYRQALGQGPEFLTYFNYEAQQDKSGLPNDRFSAERPEGSISTLTIQRTEQRDSAMYRCASGTVPWSSGNTIYFGEGSWLTVV.